These T cell receptor beta chains were read from a single sample in a study of blood T cells in healthy people across ages. One entry per CDR3 protein, called by TCRdb with MiXCR from the 5' RACE reads. The sample has 1.5 million to 2 million distinct CDR3 sequences, almost 35% seen once. The sequenced sample was blood. Receptors were obtained from a woman in her twenties or thirties in good health. Both conserved end residues are part of each CDR3. The order of the fields is V gene, CDR3 protein.

TRBV27 CASSRIGLDEQFF
TRBV29-1 CSVAGGINAEAFF
TRBV4-1 CASSPGTSYGNEQFF
TRBV3-1 CASSRRLADPYEQYF
TRBV20-1 CSATRQGAGNIQYF
TRBV20-1 CSARTKGTSNQPQHF
TRBV20-1 CSWPGTSDLNEQFF
TRBV29-1 CSVYRDQETQYF
TRBV12-3/TRBV12-4 CASSLNPPGLYYEQYF
TRBV20-1 CSARDRDGYGYTF
TRBV20-1 CSASPGLAGGSYEQYF